One and the same sample provided the 16 T cell receptor beta chains below, sequenced in a study of immune evolution from preneoplasia to lung adenocarcinoma. TCRdb keeps only in-frame clones here, not all; method: immunoSEQ multiplex PCR. Seen here are 35,000 to 40,000 clones, roughly four fifths observed once, and the top ten hold approximately 6.2%. The sample taken for sequencing was FFPE invasive lung adenocarcinoma tissue. The receptor set was obtained from a person between 55 and 69 years old with lung adenocarcinoma.

The rearrangement joins TRBV5-1 to TRBJ1-1; no clear D gene. In germline, CDR1 is SGHRS, CDR2 YFSETQ. CDR3 length: 13 residues. V was trimmed by 2 bases and J by 0 bases, leaving 5 bases between them. The CDR3 region has the DNA TGCGCCAGCAGCTTAAACCTGAACACTGAAGCTTTCTTT. It specifies CASSLNLNTEAFF.

The J gene is TRBJ1-2, the V gene TRBV30; weak D call: TRBD1 (6 bases). The CDR3 loop spans 14 amino acids. Trimming removed 0 bases at V and 7 bases at J, with 15 bases between. Germline V gene lookup returns CDR1 GTSNPN and CDR2 SVGIG (reference sequence). The CDR3 reads CAWSVSRTALGYTF. In nucleotides, the CDR3 is TGTGCCTGGAGTGTCTCAAGGACAGCGCTTGGCTACACCTTC.

The chain joins TRBV5-4 to TRBJ2-3; D gene ambiguous. This CDR3 comprises 14 residues. CDR1 and CDR2 (germline): SGHNT, YYREEE (reference sequence). Trimming removed 1 base at V and 1 base at J, with 7 bases between. The DNA for the CDR3 is TGTGCCAGCAGCTTGCGAAAGGGCACAGATACGCAGTATTTT. It translates to CASSLRKGTDTQYF.

The chain links TRBV6-1 to TRBJ1-5; 9 bases match TRBD1. The CDR3 has 15 residues. Germline V CDR1 and CDR2: MNHNS, SASEGT. Trimming cost V 10 bases and J 8 bases; bases outside gene matches: 15. The CDR3 nucleotides read TGTGCCACCCAACCGGGACAGGGCGTCTCGGAGCCCCAGCATTTT. Protein product: CATQPGQGVSEPQHF.

This sequence joins TRBV9 and TRBJ1-1; D not resolved. The CDR3 spans 15 residues. The V gene's germline CDR1 is SGDLS and CDR2 YYNGEE. V lost 3 bases and J lost 2, with 14 bases in between. The CDR3 sequence is CASSGPDGINTEAFF. In nucleotides, the CDR3 is TGTGCCAGCAGCGGACCGGACGGGATTAACACTGAAGCTTTCTTT.

The J gene is TRBJ2-7, the V gene TRBV6-5, with TRBD2 matching 7 bases. The CDR3 sequence is 13 residues long. The ends lost 6 bases at V and 2 bases at J; junction bases unmatched: 4. Germline CDR1 reads MNHEY; CDR2 reads SVGAGI. This CDR3 is CASRLAGAYEQYF. DNA for the CDR3: TGTGCCAGCAGATTAGCGGGCGCCTACGAGCAGTACTTC.

The sample holds one count of this clone. The chain recombines TRBV5-6 with TRBJ2-1; 13 nucleotides match TRBD2. There are 15 residues in the CDR3. CDR1 is SGHDT, CDR2 YYEEEE, per germline. Trimming took 6 bases from V and 9 from J; bases not matched to a gene: 9. CDR3 sequence (DNA): TGTGCCAGCATCGCGCGGACTAGCGGGGGTGGTGAGCAGTTCTTC. As protein: CASIARTSGGGEQFF.

This chain links TRBV5-1 with TRBJ2-5, with 8 nucleotides matching TRBD2. This CDR3 has 13 residues. Germline-derived CDR1 and CDR2 are SGHRS and YFSETQ. J gave up 4 bases and V 4 bases, and 3 bases lay outside the gene matches. CDR3 DNA: TGCGCCAGCAGCCTCGGACTAGCAGAGACCCAGTACTTC. Its translation is CASSLGLAETQYF.

The chain recombines TRBV10-2 with TRBJ2-3; possible D gene TRBD1, 5 bases. There are 12 residues in the CDR3. V was cut by 4 bases and J by 7 bases, with 9 bases left in between. Germline CDR1 and CDR2: WSHSY and SAAADI. CDR3 loop: CASSVDRYTQYF. In DNA, the CDR3 is TGCGCCAGCAGTGTCGACAGATATACGCAGTATTTT.

The gene calls are TRBV29-1 and TRBJ2-1; D unresolved. The V gene's germline CDR1 is SQVTM and CDR2 ANQGSEA. The CDR3 has 13 residues. Between the trimmed V and J ends, which lost 7 bases and 0 bases, there was a span of 10 bases. This chain's CDR3 is CSGLGSSYNEQFF. The CDR3 nucleotides read TGCAGCGGCCTGGGTAGCTCCTACAATGAGCAGTTCTTC.

The chain joins TRBV7-2 to TRBJ2-1, with no clear D. The germline V and J ends were trimmed by 5 bases and 9 bases, with 14 bases remaining between them. The CDR3 has 13 amino acids. Germline V gives CDR1 SGHTA, CDR2 FQGNSA. In nucleotides, the CDR3 is TGTGCCAGCAGCCCGTGGGAATCGGGTGAGCAGTTCTTC. Residues: CASSPWESGEQFF.

This chain uses TRBV6-5 with TRBJ1-4, with a possible D match to TRBD1 (6 bases). This CDR3 has 13 residues. The germline V gene has CDR1 MNHEY and CDR2 SVGAGI. V was trimmed by 6 bases and J by 10 bases, leaving 15 bases between them. Here the CDR3 reads CASSPGTTGKLFF. In nucleotides, the CDR3 is TGTGCCAGCAGCCCCGGGACAACCGGAAAACTGTTTTTT.

This chain connects TRBV25-1 to TRBJ1-4; the D gene is possibly TRBD1 (5 bases). The length of the CDR3 is 15 residues. Germline-derived CDR1 and CDR2 are MGHDK and SYGVNS. The germline V and J ends were trimmed by 3 bases and 4 bases, with 12 bases remaining between them. The CDR3 DNA reads TGTGCCAGCAGTGACGGGACCGCCGATAATGAAAAACTGTTTTTT. The encoded protein is CASSDGTADNEKLFF.

This clone was recorded a few times. This rearrangement joins TRBV6-5 to TRBJ2-3; 8 bases line up with TRBD1. Per the germline V gene, CDR1 is MNHEY and CDR2 is SVGAGI. This CDR3 contains 15 residues. Trimming took 2 bases from V and 5 from J; bases not matched to a gene: 6. The CDR3 DNA reads TGTGCCAGCAGTTACGACAGGGGCCGGGGAGATACGCAGTATTTT. The encoded protein is CASSYDRGRGDTQYF.

This clone appeared a single time. V usage is TRBV28 and J usage is TRBJ1-5; 11 nucleotides agree with TRBD1. There are 16 residues in the CDR3. Germline CDR1 is MDHEN and CDR2 is SYDVKM. The V segment lost 6 bases and the J segment 6 bases; nucleotides outside the gene matches: 10. The CDR3: CASRWTGGASGQPQHF. The DNA for the CDR3 is TGTGCCAGCAGATGGACAGGGGGCGCTTCGGGTCAGCCCCAGCATTTT. Supplemented by reference TRBV28 and TRBJ1-5, the full variable domain reads DVKVTQSSRYLVKRTGEKVFLECVQDMDHENMFWYRQDPGLGLRLIYFSYDVKMKEKGDIPEGYSVSREKKERFSLILESASTNQTSMYLCASRWTGGASGQPQHFGDGTRLSIL.

The gene calls are TRBV4-1 and TRBJ1-3; D unclear. The V and J ends lost 4 bases and 0 bases respectively, with 13 bases between them. The CDR3 runs 16 residues. The germline gives CDR1 MGHRA, CDR2 YSYEKL. CDR3 nucleotide sequence: TGCGCCAGCAGCCCTCGGGGAAGGAGCTCTGGAAACACCATATATTTT. Translation gives CASSPRGRSSGNTIYF.